Shown below are 19 T cell receptor beta chains from a single sample sequenced in a study of blood T cell repertoires in COVID-19. TCRdb keeps only in-frame clones here, not all; method: immunoSEQ multiplex PCR. This table has 300,000 to 500,000 clones, 88% appearing once. Sequencing input: PBMCs or T cells enriched from blood (not recorded which). The receptors originated from a woman under 40 with acute COVID-19.

The chain couples TRBV14 to TRBJ2-7; TRBD1 aligns across 7 bases. This CDR3 spans 13 amino acids. Germline assignment: CDR1 SGHDN and CDR2 FVKESK. With 3 bases clipped from V and 3 bases from J, the junction kept 2 bases outside the gene matches. CDR3 sequence: CASSHWDSYEQYF. Here the CDR3 DNA reads TGTGCCAGCAGCCACTGGGACAGCTACGAGCAGTACTTC. Together with reference TRBV14 and TRBJ2-7, the CDR3 gives the full variable domain: EAGVTQFPSHSVIEKGQTVTLRCDPISGHDNLYWYRRVMGKEIKFLLHFVKESKQDESGMPNNRFLAERTGGTYSTLKVQPAELEDSGVYFCASSHWDSYEQYFGPGTRLTVT.

The J gene is TRBJ2-7, the V gene TRBV27, with D tentatively TRBD1 (6 bases). The CDR3 has 14 amino acids. Germline-derived CDR1 and CDR2 are MNHEY and SMNVEV (reference sequence). Trimming cost V 3 bases and J 1 base, with 10 bases left between them. In DNA, the CDR3 is TGTGCCAGCAGTTTGGGGACACCGTCCTACGAGCAGTACTTC. Protein product: CASSLGTPSYEQYF.

V and J are TRBV2 and TRBJ2-3; 12 bases map to TRBD2. V lost 6 bases, J lost 4 bases, and 8 bases stayed unmatched. CDR1 is SNHLY and CDR2 is FYNNEI in the germline V gene. The CDR3 spans 16 residues. CDR3 loop: CASRTLAGGLADTQYF. CDR3 sequence (DNA): TGTGCCAGCAGGACGCTAGCGGGGGGGCTTGCAGATACGCAGTATTTT.

The J gene is TRBJ1-2, the V gene TRBV24-1, with D maybe TRBD1 (6 bases). Per germline, CDR1 KGHDR and CDR2 SFDVKD. Trimming shortened V by 3 bases and J by 2 bases, and 18 bases separated the two germline ends. There are 17 residues in the CDR3. For the CDR3, the DNA is TGTGCCACCAGTGATCCCACAGGGAAGGGGAACAACTATGGCTACACCTTC. This gives the protein CATSDPTGKGNNYGYTF.

The chain recombines TRBV2 with TRBJ2-7, with 10 bases that match TRBD1. This CDR3 comprises 16 residues. J was trimmed by 1 base and V by 3 bases; bases with no gene match: 6. The germline V gene encodes CDR1 SNHLY and CDR2 FYNNEI. CDR3 in DNA: TGTGCCAGCAGTGATTGGGGGACAGGGGCTTCCTACGAGCAGTACTTC. Amino acids: CASSDWGTGASYEQYF.

The chain is built from TRBV5-3 and TRBJ2-1, with D possibly TRBD2 on 6 matching bases. TRBV5-3 is treated as an ORF (open reading frame) with a function not yet certain. CDR3 size: 15 residues. Trimming left V 4 bases short and J 1 base short, with 12 bases between. The CDR3 is CARSRYSGSYNEQFF. CDR3 DNA: TGTGCCAGAAGCCGGTATAGCGGTTCCTACAATGAGCAGTTCTTC.

This sequence joins TRBV9 and TRBJ2-3; TRBD2 agrees at 8 bases. V dropped 3 bases and J dropped 1; count of bases not matched to a gene: 4. The CDR3 covers 15 residues. Germline V gene sequence: CDR1 SGDLS, CDR2 YYNGEE. This CDR3 reads CASSAPGGGTDTQYF. DNA for the CDR3: TGTGCCAGCAGCGCCCCGGGAGGGGGCACAGATACGCAGTATTTT. The full variable domain, with the rest looked up from reference TRBV9 and TRBJ2-3, is DSGVTQTPKHLITATGQRVTLRCSPRSGDLSVYWYQQSLDQGLQFLIQYYNGEERAKGNILERFSAQQFPDLHSELNLSSLELGDSALYFCASSAPGGGTDTQYFGPGTRLTVL.

The rearrangement joins TRBV21-1 to TRBJ1-5; TRBD1 is the table's D call, not checked against the DNA. TRBV21-1 counts as a pseudogene. This CDR3 region has 14 residues. CDR3 DNA sequence: TGTGCCAGCAGCAAAACAGGGTGCTATCAGCCCCAGCATTTT. It translates to CASSKTGCYQPQHF.

The rearrangement uses TRBV20-1 and TRBJ1-1; a possible D gene is TRBD1 (6 bases). V was clipped by 6 bases and J by 10 bases, with 12 bases between them. Germline V lookup: CDR1 DFQATT, CDR2 SNEGSKA (reference sequence). The CDR3 consists of 10 residues. In DNA form, the CDR3 reads TGCAGTGCGTACAGGGATGGAGCTTTCTTT. As protein: CSAYRDGAFF.

V gene TRBV25-1 combines with J gene TRBJ1-4, with no clear D. In germline, CDR1 is MGHDK, CDR2 SYGVNS. V was cut by 3 bases and J by 0 bases, with 5 bases left in between. CDR3 length: 14 amino acids. This chain's CDR3 is CASSDSTTNEKLFF. CDR3 coding DNA: TGTGCCAGCAGTGACAGTACAACTAATGAAAAACTGTTTTTT.

The chain uses TRBV4-1 and TRBJ2-1, with 9 bases aligning to TRBD1. CDR1 MGHRA and CDR2 YSYEKL come from the germline V gene. The CDR3 totals 16 residues. The V and J ends lost 2 bases and 7 bases, in that order; junction bases with no gene match: 9. The DNA for the CDR3 is TGCGCCAGCAGCCAATCGACCGGGACAGGGCTGAATGAGCAGTTCTTC. As protein: CASSQSTGTGLNEQFF.

The chain uses TRBV6-5 and TRBJ2-3, with TRBD1 identical over 7 bases. CDR1 MNHEY and CDR2 SVGAGI come from the germline V gene. Trimming cost V 8 bases and J 6 bases; bases outside gene matches: 14. This CDR3 is built from 15 residues. CDR3 loop: CASQGGTPGSDTQYF. The CDR3 region has the DNA TGTGCCAGCCAAGGGGGCACTCCAGGGTCGGATACGCAGTATTTT.

The chain carries TRBV6-4 and TRBJ2-2; D unclear. The V end was cut by 5 bases, the J end by 0 bases, with 7 bases between. The CDR3 spans 14 residues. CDR1 and CDR2 (germline): MRHNA, SNTAGT. CDR3 coding DNA: TGTGCCAGCAGTCGACACACGAACACCGGGGAGCTGTTTTTT. Its protein product is CASSRHTNTGELFF.

The chain employs TRBV15 and TRBJ2-4; 12 nucleotides agree with TRBD1. The CDR3 extends over 18 amino acids. Germline V CDR1 and CDR2: LNHNV, YYDKDF (reference sequence). The ends lost 0 bases at V and 2 bases at J; junction bases unmatched: 5. Here the CDR3 reads CATSRDRGTGGPKNIQYF. The DNA of the CDR3 is TGTGCCACCAGCAGAGATCGAGGGACAGGGGGCCCCAAAAACATTCAGTACTTC.

The chain employs TRBV19 and TRBJ1-5, with D unresolved. The CDR3 is 11 residues long. CDR1 and CDR2 (germline): LNHDA, SQIVND (reference sequence). V was trimmed by 6 bases and J by 9 bases, leaving 9 bases between them. The CDR3 bases are TGTGCCAGTAGCACCCGGGGGCCCCAGCATTTT. It is translated as CASSTRGPQHF.

This clone came up once. CDR3 bases: TGTGCCAGCAGCTCTTTGACCGGGCCCGTAGGAGTGGGGCGAGAGACCCAGTACTTC. The encoded protein is CASSSLTGPVGVGRETQYF. The chain joins TRBV6-2 or TRBV6-3 to TRBJ2-5, with D maybe TRBD1 (5 bases). The length of the CDR3 is 19 residues. The germline V and J ends were trimmed by 6 bases and 4 bases, with 30 bases remaining between them. CDR1 and CDR2 from the germline V gene are MNHEY and SVGEGT.

The chain employs TRBV7-9 and TRBJ1-2; 10 bases are shared with TRBD1. From germline, CDR1 is SEHNR and CDR2 FQNEAQ (reference sequence). The CDR3 contains 17 residues. V was pared by 1 base and J by 1 base, with 6 bases of the junction left unmatched. CDR3 loop: CASSLGQGARNNYGYTF. The CDR3 DNA sequence: TGTGCCAGCAGCTTAGGACAGGGGGCGAGGAATAACTATGGCTACACCTTC.

V is TRBV6-5 and J is TRBJ1-5; 9 bases agree with TRBD1. After removal of 10 bases from V and 5 bases from J, the junction contained 9 bases not matched to a gene. This CDR3 spans 14 amino acids. CDR1 and CDR2 from the germline V gene are MNHEY and SVGAGI. The CDR3 here is CATSQGARHQPQHF. The CDR3 DNA reads TGTGCCACCTCACAGGGGGCTCGTCATCAGCCCCAGCATTTT.

The gene calls are TRBV19 and TRBJ1-5; tentative D call: TRBD1 (6 bases). The V gene's germline CDR1 is LNHDA and CDR2 SQIVND (reference sequence). The CDR3 length is 17 residues. Trimming stripped 3 bases from V and 0 bases from J, with 15 bases between. CDR3 sequence reads: CASSIQQGPNSNQPQHF. DNA for the CDR3: TGTGCCAGTAGTATTCAACAGGGACCCAATAGCAATCAGCCCCAGCATTTT.